The source of this TCR beta chain is a study of T-cell reconstitution after alpha-beta-depleted transplantation in children. Unique molecular identifiers were used to barcode this TCRbeta library. Using its own MiXCR run on the PCR reads, TCRdb lists one record per CDR3 protein. The sample has about 500,000 distinct CDR3 sequences; roughly 33% are singletons. Losses at the gene ends were 6 bases for V and 2 bases for J; bases not matched to a gene: 10. Germline V CDR1 and CDR2: MNHEY, SVGAGI. The CDR3 contains 15 residues. This sample comprised PBMCs from the stem cell graft donor, obtained from the stem cell graft. The TCR originated in a human donor who donated a stem cell graft to a child with aplastic anemia. J is TRBJ2-7 and V is TRBV6-5; 7 bases are shared with TRBD1. The CDR3 DNA follows: TGTGCCAGCAGCTACGGGACAGCACTTACCTACGAGCAGTACTTC. Amino acid sequence: CASSYGTALTYEQYF.